This T cell receptor beta chain was recovered during a study of blood T cell repertoires in COVID-19. Assignment of participants to cohorts was predicated upon participant-reported clinical history. Per the original data handling: Amplification from reference gene primers served as the basis for estimated nucleated cell counts. Clones were read by immunoSEQ multiplex PCR, and TCRdb kept only the in-frame ones, dropping some. V, J and clone size were drawn from that table, and D and trimming were deduced from the DNA. Found here are 280,000 or so clones, around 90% of them singletons; the top ten hold about 1.8%. V was clipped by 3 bases and J by 7 bases, with 13 bases between them. There are 12 residues in the CDR3. Per the germline V gene, CDR1 is SQVTM and CDR2 is ANQGSEA.

The chain carries TRBV29-1 and TRBJ2-7; maybe TRBD1 (6 bases). Sequencing was carried out using PBMCs or T cells enriched from blood (not recorded which). This clonotype originated in a woman between 18 and 29 years old with acute COVID-19. The CDR3 reads CSVDQGSREQYF. In DNA, the CDR3 is TGCAGCGTTGACCAGGGGTCACGGGAGCAGTACTTC.